One and the same sample provided the 27 T cell receptor beta chains below, sequenced in a study of blood T cell repertoires in COVID-19. Produced via immunoSEQ multiplex PCR; TCRdb's table is partial and in-frame only. Of about 340,000 clones in the sample, 91% were seen once. The specimen sequenced was peripheral blood. These receptors were obtained from a woman aged 18-30 years who had recovered from COVID-19.

V and J are TRBV4-3 and TRBJ2-2; a weak D match, TRBD2 (5 bases). This CDR3 region has 12 residues. The V and J ends lost 3 bases and 7 bases respectively, with 6 bases between them. Germline-derived CDR1 and CDR2 are LGHNA and YSLEER. This CDR3 reads CASSQGSGELFF. The CDR3 bases are TGCGCCAGCAGCCAGGGGAGCGGGGAGCTGTTTTTT.

The rearrangement uses TRBV29-1 and TRBJ2-5, with 7 bases lining up with TRBD2. The CDR3 covers 14 residues. CDR1 SQVTM and CDR2 ANQGSEA come from the germline V gene. CDR3 nucleotides: TGCAGTGTCAAGGGTCGGGGGGAACAAGAGACCCAGTACTTC. Its translation: CSVKGRGEQETQYF.

The chain has TRBV19 and TRBJ1-5; unclear D gene. CDR3 size: 13 residues. Trimming shortened V by 6 bases and J by 4 bases, and 10 bases separated the two germline ends. From germline, CDR1 is LNHDA and CDR2 SQIVND (reference sequence). The CDR3 bases are TGTGCCAGTAGAATCACCAGGAATCAGCCCCAGCATTTT. Translating it yields CASRITRNQPQHF. Together with reference TRBV19 and TRBJ1-5, the CDR3 gives the full variable domain: DGGITQSPKYLFRKEGQNVTLSCEQNLNHDAMYWYRQDPGQGLRLIYYSQIVNDFQKGDIAEGYSVSREKKESFPLTVTSAQKNPTAFYLCASRITRNQPQHFGDGTRLSIL.

The V and J genes are TRBV30 and TRBJ1-3, with D perhaps TRBD1 (5 bases). CDR3 length equals 13 residues. Trimming pared 6 bases from V and 1 base from J, leaving 10 bases between. Germline values: CDR1 GTSNPN, CDR2 SVGIG (reference sequence). CDR3 in DNA: TGTGCCTGCCCAGGGAAGTCTGGAAACACCATATATTTT. It yields the protein CACPGKSGNTIYF.

There are a few counts of this clone. V is TRBV6-5 and J is TRBJ1-3; 8 bases fit TRBD1. CDR1 is MNHEY, CDR2 SVGAGI, per germline. The CDR3 is made up of 15 amino acids. The trim removed 9 bases at V and 5 bases at J, leaving 12 bases unmatched. Here the CDR3 reads CASTRTQGARNTIYF. DNA for the CDR3: TGTGCCAGTACCCGAACCCAGGGGGCGAGAAACACCATATATTTT.

This clone was seen a handful of times. This chain joins TRBV25-1 and TRBJ2-1, with 7 bases lining up with TRBD2. This CDR3 spans 15 amino acids. The V and J ends lost 2 bases and 3 bases, in that order; junction bases with no gene match: 4. Looked up from germline, CDR1 is MGHDK and CDR2 is SYGVNS. For the CDR3, the DNA is TGTGCCAGCAGTGAAGGGGGGGTTGTCTACAATGAGCAGTTCTTC. Translated: CASSEGGVVYNEQFF.

The J gene is TRBJ1-4, the V gene TRBV4-3; D possibly corresponds to TRBD1 (6 bases). This CDR3 is 16 amino acids long. CDR1 and CDR2 (germline): LGHNA, YSLEER. The ends were cut back, 3 bases at V and 4 bases at J, with 15 bases in the middle. The CDR3 nucleotides are TGCGCCAGCAGCCACAGATACAGGGTTGATAATGAAAAACTGTTTTTT. Translated: CASSHRYRVDNEKLFF.

The chain has TRBV5-4 and TRBJ2-7; 7 nucleotides line up with TRBD2. CDR1 is SGHNT and CDR2 is YYREEE in the germline V gene (reference sequence). This CDR3 spans 12 amino acids. V shed 4 bases, J shed 8 bases, and the junction held 6 bases outside the gene matches. The CDR3 loop reads CASSGGGIQQYV. CDR3 coding DNA: TGTGCCAGCAGCGGCGGGGGTATCCAGCAGTACGTC.

The genes are TRBV6-2 or TRBV6-3 and TRBJ2-1, with D tentatively TRBD2 (6 bases). The CDR3 has 13 amino acids. Germline V gene lookup returns CDR1 MNHEY and CDR2 SVGEGT. Trimming removed 3 bases from V and 10 bases from J, with 13 bases in between. The CDR3: CASSYWERVEQFF. The CDR3 DNA reads as TGTGCCAGCAGTTATTGGGAGCGGGTCGAGCAGTTCTTC.

This chain joins TRBV7-2 and TRBJ2-4; no firm D call. V was trimmed by 5 bases and J by 10 bases, leaving 12 bases between them. The germline gives CDR1 SGHTA, CDR2 FQGNSA. The CDR3 extends over 12 amino acids. CDR3 sequence (DNA): TGTGCCAGCAGCCCTGTCCGAGGTATTCAGTACTTC. Residues: CASSPVRGIQYF. Complete variable domain (other parts from reference TRBV7-2 and TRBJ2-4): GAGVSQSPSNKVTEKGKDVELRCDPISGHTALYWYRQSLGQGLEFLIYFQGNSAPDKSGLPSDRFSAERTGGSVSTLTIQRTQQEDSAVYLCASSPVRGIQYFGAGTRLSVL.

The rearrangement uses TRBV7-9 and TRBJ2-2; TRBD1 matches at 7 bases. Germline assignment: CDR1 SEHNR and CDR2 FQNEAQ (reference sequence). The CDR3 runs to 13 residues. The junction had 5 bases not matched to a gene; V was cut back by 7 bases and J by 6 bases. The CDR3 sequence is CASKPGTAGELFF. The CDR3 DNA sequence: TGTGCCAGCAAGCCGGGGACAGCCGGGGAGCTGTTTTTT.

This sequence joins TRBV11-3 and TRBJ1-1; 9 positions match TRBD1. The CDR3 is 14 amino acids. V trimming: 5 bases; J trimming: 8 bases; junction bases outside the gene matches: 9. Germline lookup yields CDR1 SGHNT and CDR2 YENEEA. CDR3 residues: CASSEGGQGGEAFF. The DNA for the CDR3 is TGTGCCAGCAGCGAAGGGGGACAGGGAGGAGAAGCTTTCTTT.

The chain is built from TRBV11-3 and TRBJ2-6, with TRBD1 identical over 9 bases. The V gene's germline CDR1 is SGHNT and CDR2 YENEEA. The junction had 13 bases not matched to a gene; V was cut back by 4 bases and J by 6 bases. The CDR3 has 18 residues. The CDR3 region is CASSSAGTGSREANVLTF. The CDR3 DNA follows: TGTGCCAGCAGCTCCGCCGGGACAGGGAGCCGGGAGGCCAACGTCCTGACTTTC.

The V and J genes are TRBV2 and TRBJ1-1; D ambiguous. Trimming stripped 4 bases from V and 5 bases from J, with 14 bases between. Germline V gene data show CDR1 as SNHLY and CDR2 as FYNNEI. The CDR3 has 14 residues. The CDR3 region is CASSGGLSETEAFF. For the CDR3, the DNA is TGTGCCAGCAGTGGAGGCCTTTCGGAAACTGAAGCTTTCTTT.

CDR3 region: CASSDGQDGLADFTDTQYF. CDR3 nucleotides: TGTGCCAGCAGTGACGGGCAGGATGGACTAGCCGACTTCACAGATACGCAGTATTTT. The chain recombines TRBV6-4 with TRBJ2-3; 8 nucleotides match TRBD2. Losses at the gene ends were 2 bases for V and 2 bases for J; bases not matched to a gene: 15. The CDR3 consists of 19 residues. CDR1 and CDR2 (germline): MRHNA, SNTAGT.

The chain's CDR3 is CASSLVGRSNYGYTF. The CDR3 DNA reads TGTGCCAGCAGCTTAGTCGGTCGGAGCAACTATGGCTACACCTTC. The chain has TRBV7-2 and TRBJ1-2; D remains ambiguous. The V end lost 1 base, the J end lost 2 bases, and 11 bases lay between the germline ends. The germline V gene has CDR1 SGHTA and CDR2 FQGNSA. The CDR3 contains 15 residues. The full variable domain, with the rest looked up from reference TRBV7-2 and TRBJ1-2, is GAGVSQSPSNKVTEKGKDVELRCDPISGHTALYWYRQSLGQGLEFLIYFQGNSAPDKSGLPSDRFSAERTGGSVSTLTIQRTQQEDSAVYLCASSLVGRSNYGYTFGSGTRLTVV.

The chain employs TRBV11-3 and TRBJ2-1; TRBD2 agrees at 10 bases. J gave up 1 base and V 5 bases, and 11 bases lay outside the gene matches. The CDR3 contains 18 residues. Per germline, CDR1 SGHNT and CDR2 YENEEA. In nucleotides, the CDR3 is TGTGCCAGCAGCCCCTCCGCGGCTAGCGGGAGATCCTACAATGAGCAGTTCTTC. It encodes CASSPSAASGRSYNEQFF. Looking up the rest from reference TRBV11-3 and TRBJ2-1 gives the full variable domain: EAGVVQSPRYKIIEKKQPVAFWCNPISGHNTLYWYLQNLGQGPELLIRYENEEAVDDSQLPKDRFSAERLKGVDSTLKIQPAELGDSAVYLCASSPSAASGRSYNEQFFGPGTRLTVL.

This clone was counted only a few times. The V and J genes are TRBV24-1 and TRBJ2-1; D is ambiguous. The CDR3 is 11 residues long. In germline, CDR1 is KGHDR, CDR2 SFDVKD. Trimming left V 5 bases short and J 5 bases short, with 3 bases between. The CDR3 loop reads CATSGDNEQFF. CDR3 DNA sequence: TGTGCCACCAGTGGAGACAATGAGCAGTTCTTC.

The chain recombines TRBV5-4 with TRBJ1-1, with D possibly matching TRBD1 (6 bases). Between the trimmed V and J ends, which lost 4 bases and 7 bases, there was a span of 17 bases. Germline lookup yields CDR1 SGHNT and CDR2 YYREEE (reference sequence). The CDR3 is 14 residues long. The CDR3: CASSPGGRGFEAFF. For the CDR3, the DNA is TGTGCCAGCAGCCCGGGAGGGAGGGGGTTTGAAGCTTTCTTT.

V gene TRBV3-1 (or the pseudogene TRBV3-2) combines with J gene TRBJ2-5, with TRBD2 as a possible D gene (5 bases). CDR1 is LGHDT and CDR2 is YNNKEL in the germline V gene (reference sequence). Trimming removed 2 bases from V and 4 bases from J, with 11 bases in between. This CDR3 spans 14 amino acids. CDR3 region: CASSQTGSGETQYF. The CDR3 region has the DNA TGTGCCAGCAGCCAAACGGGATCGGGAGAGACCCAGTACTTC.

This sequence joins TRBV6-5 and TRBJ2-5; D remains unclear. The CDR3 is made up of 15 amino acids. Trimming took 6 bases from V and 1 from J, leaving 15 bases between them. Germline V gene sequence: CDR1 MNHEY, CDR2 SVGAGI. This CDR3 reads CASRYRTTSQETQYF. Here the CDR3 DNA reads TGTGCCAGCAGATACCGCACTACCTCCCAAGAGACCCAGTACTTC.

This chain connects TRBV12-3 or TRBV12-4 to TRBJ1-2; 8 nucleotides line up with TRBD1. The CDR3 covers 13 residues. V lost 5 bases to trimming and J lost 3 bases; unmatched junction nucleotides: 2. CDR3 DNA: TGTGCCAGCAGTAAGACAGGGGACTATGGCTACACCTTC. This gives the protein CASSKTGDYGYTF.

This clone was found once. The chain joins TRBV19 to TRBJ2-1; D uncertain. V shed 1 base and J shed 2 bases, with 6 bases lying between them. The CDR3 length is 14 residues. CDR1 and CDR2 from the germline V gene are LNHDA and SQIVND (reference sequence). CDR3 residues: CASSIGLTYNEQFF. CDR3 bases: TGTGCCAGTAGTATAGGACTCACCTACAATGAGCAGTTCTTC.

V is TRBV29-1 and J is TRBJ1-1; D not resolved. The CDR3 has 11 amino acids. Per the germline V gene, CDR1 is SQVTM and CDR2 is ANQGSEA. The ends were cut back, 4 bases at V and 0 bases at J, with 3 bases in the middle. CDR3 region: CSVGLNTEAFF. CDR3 nucleotides: TGCAGCGTTGGGCTGAACACTGAAGCTTTCTTT. Together with reference TRBV29-1 and TRBJ1-1, the CDR3 gives the full variable domain: SAVISQKPSRDICQRGTSLTIQCQVDSQVTMMFWYRQQPGQSLTLIATANQGSEATYESGFVIDKFPISRPNLTFSTLTVSNMSPEDSSIYLCSVGLNTEAFFGQGTRLTVV.

This sequence joins TRBV6-2 or TRBV6-3 and TRBJ2-2; TRBD1 might be the D (5 bases). The CDR3 length is 15 residues. From germline, CDR1 is MNHEY and CDR2 SVGEGT. Trimming cost V 2 bases and J 5 bases, with 12 bases left between them. In nucleotides, the CDR3 is TGTGCCAGCAGTTACGGAGCCAGGGTAACCGGGGAGCTGTTTTTT. Its protein is CASSYGARVTGELFF.

This chain connects TRBV5-1 to TRBJ2-1, with D possibly matching TRBD1 (6 bases). CDR1 and CDR2 (germline): SGHRS, YFSETQ. The CDR3 runs to 12 residues. V lost 3 bases, J lost 10 bases, and 11 bases lay in between. CDR3 loop: CASSWARGEQFF. In DNA, the CDR3 is TGCGCCAGCAGCTGGGCCAGGGGCGAGCAGTTCTTC.

The CDR3 DNA follows: TGTGCCAGCAGTGAAAACAGTTGGTGCTGCGAGCAGTACGTC. It codes for CASSENSWCCEQYV. This chain joins TRBV6-1 and TRBJ2-7; no reliable D call. V lost 2 bases, J lost 6 bases, and 14 bases lay in between. The germline CDR1 and CDR2 sequences are MNHNS and SASEGT. The CDR3 has 14 residues.